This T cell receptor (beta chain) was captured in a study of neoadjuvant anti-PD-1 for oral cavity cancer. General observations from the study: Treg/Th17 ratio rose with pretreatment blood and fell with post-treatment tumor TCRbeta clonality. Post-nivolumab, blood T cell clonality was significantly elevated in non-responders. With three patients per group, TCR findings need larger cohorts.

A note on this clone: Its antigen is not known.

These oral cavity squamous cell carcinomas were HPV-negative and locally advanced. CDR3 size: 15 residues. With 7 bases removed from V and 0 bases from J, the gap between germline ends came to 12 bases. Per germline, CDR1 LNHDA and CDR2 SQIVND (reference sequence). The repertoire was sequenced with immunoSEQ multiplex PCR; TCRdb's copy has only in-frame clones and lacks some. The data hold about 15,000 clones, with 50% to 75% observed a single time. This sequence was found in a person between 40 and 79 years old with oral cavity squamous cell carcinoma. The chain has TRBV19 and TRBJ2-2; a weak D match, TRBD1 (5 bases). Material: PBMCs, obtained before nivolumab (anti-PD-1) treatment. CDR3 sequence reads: CASKETAPNTGELFF. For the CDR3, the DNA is TGTGCCAGTAAAGAGACAGCTCCGAACACCGGGGAGCTGTTTTTT.